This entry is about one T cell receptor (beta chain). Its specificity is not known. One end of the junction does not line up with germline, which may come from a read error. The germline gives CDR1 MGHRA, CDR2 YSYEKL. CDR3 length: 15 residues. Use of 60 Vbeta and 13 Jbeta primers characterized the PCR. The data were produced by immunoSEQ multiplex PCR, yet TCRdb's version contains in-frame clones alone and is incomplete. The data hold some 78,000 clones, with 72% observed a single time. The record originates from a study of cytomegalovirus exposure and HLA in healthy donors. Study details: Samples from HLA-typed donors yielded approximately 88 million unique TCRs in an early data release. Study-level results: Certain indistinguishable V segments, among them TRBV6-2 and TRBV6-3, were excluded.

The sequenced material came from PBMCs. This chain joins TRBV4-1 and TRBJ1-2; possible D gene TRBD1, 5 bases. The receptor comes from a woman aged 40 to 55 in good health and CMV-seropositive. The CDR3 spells CASSQEAGTAWGYPF. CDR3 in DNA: TGCGCCAGCAGCCAAGAAGCCGGAACAGCTTGGGGCTACCCCTTC.